These 10 T cell receptor beta chains were all obtained from the same sample, sequenced in a study of beta chain features in type 1 diabetes (dated by TCRdb to the late 2010s). Libraries were constructed by the immunoSEQ multiplex PCR assay. The entire isolated RNA was reverse transcribed using the High Capacity cDNA Reverse Transcription Kit, and thus expressed TCRB transcripts were sequenced. TCRdb re-hosts the immuneACCESS table, in-frame sequences only. Its copies lack some clones; in the studies checked, an unresolved V gene accounts for under half of them, and the cause for the rest is not known. The sample table lists 200,000 to 250,000 clones, approximately 10% of them with a count of one. Jointly, the top ten make up 1% to 1.5% of the sample. Material: central memory CD4+ T cells from blood. These TCRs come from a man in his late teens or twenties in good health.

This clone was recorded many times. The chain carries TRBV4-3 and TRBJ2-5; TRBD2 might be the D (7 bases). V was pared by 1 base and J by 4 bases, with 10 bases between. CDR1 is LGHNA, CDR2 YSLEER, per germline. This CDR3 region has 14 residues. The DNA for the CDR3 is TGCGCCAGCAGCCAAGTGGGAGGGGGAGAGACCCAGTACTTC. Translation: CASSQVGGGETQYF.

This clone appeared a few times. The genes are TRBV6-6 and TRBJ2-1; 12 nucleotides agree with TRBD2. This CDR3 comprises 16 residues. Losses at the gene ends were 0 bases for V and 5 bases for J; bases not matched to a gene: 2. From germline, CDR1 is MNHNY and CDR2 SVGAGI (reference sequence). CDR3 sequence reads: CASSYSLAGGDNEQFF. CDR3 sequence (DNA): TGTGCCAGCAGTTACTCTCTAGCGGGAGGGGACAATGAGCAGTTCTTC.

This clone was observed a handful of times. This CDR3 is also generated by other DNA sequences in the sample. The V call is TRBV5-1, the J call TRBJ2-3, with D possibly being TRBD1 (5 bases). V dropped 0 bases and J dropped 6 bases, with 11 bases sitting between them. This CDR3 comprises 14 residues. The germline V gene has CDR1 SGHRS and CDR2 YFSETQ. The CDR3 bases are TGCGCCAGCAGCTTGGTTGGGCCAGGGGATACGCAGTATTTT. Its protein product is CASSLVGPGDTQYF.

This clone was seen more than once but under ten times. V is TRBV6-5 and J is TRBJ1-2; D perhaps matches TRBD1 (5 bases). Germline CDR1 and CDR2: MNHEY and SVGAGI. The CDR3 has 15 residues. V was trimmed by 2 bases and J by 0 bases, leaving 10 bases between them. CDR3 nucleotide sequence: TGTGCCAGCAGTTACATCTGGGGGGCTAACTATGGCTACACCTTC. This codes for CASSYIWGANYGYTF.

This clone was detected a few times. As DNA, the CDR3 is TGTGCCAGCAGTGCTATGACTAGCCGGGCCAAAAACATTCAGTACTTC. Residues: CASSAMTSRAKNIQYF. The genes are TRBV25-1 and TRBJ2-4, with 7 positions matching TRBD2. Germline V CDR1 and CDR2: MGHDK, SYGVNS. The CDR3 contains 16 residues. Germline trimming cut 4 bases from V and 1 base from J; bases unmatched to any gene: 7.

The rearrangement uses TRBV7-2 and TRBJ2-1, with D unresolved. Looked up from germline, CDR1 is SGHTA and CDR2 is FQGNSA. Deletions cut 0 bases from V and 9 bases from J, with 6 bases between. This CDR3 has 12 amino acids. The CDR3 coding sequence is TGTGCCAGCAGCTTAGCTTTGGTTGAGCAGTTCTTC. Translated: CASSLALVEQFF.

The chain carries TRBV5-6 and TRBJ2-7; D ambiguous. Germline lookup yields CDR1 SGHDT and CDR2 YYEEEE. V gave up 4 bases and J gave up 7 bases, with 15 bases separating them. The CDR3 is 13 residues long. The CDR3 is CASSLSEPVEQYF. Here the CDR3 DNA reads TGTGCCAGCAGCCTCTCCGAGCCCGTAGAGCAGTACTTC.

CDR3 sequence (DNA): TGTGCCAGCAGCCTCCCCGGGACGGGGAACACTGAAGCTTTCTTT. Its protein is CASSLPGTGNTEAFF. The genes are TRBV28 and TRBJ1-1; D perhaps matches TRBD1 (5 bases). Germline V lookup: CDR1 MDHEN, CDR2 SYDVKM. This CDR3 comprises 15 residues. Trimming left V 6 bases short and J 1 base short, with 15 bases between. Full variable domain (outside the CDR3, taken from reference TRBV28 and TRBJ1-1): DVKVTQSSRYLVKRTGEKVFLECVQDMDHENMFWYRQDPGLGLRLIYFSYDVKMKEKGDIPEGYSVSREKKERFSLILESASTNQTSMYLCASSLPGTGNTEAFFGQGTRLTVV.

This chain connects TRBV4-1 to TRBJ2-1; 8 bases align to TRBD2. CDR3 length equals 18 residues. After removal of 1 base from V and 2 bases from J, the junction contained 10 bases not matched to a gene. CDR1 and CDR2 from the germline V gene are MGHRA and YSYEKL. CDR3 amino acids: CASSQAALAGNTYNEQFF. The CDR3, as DNA: TGCGCCAGCAGCCAAGCTGCCCTAGCGGGCAATACCTACAATGAGCAGTTCTTC.

The chain employs TRBV27 and TRBJ1-1, with 8 positions matching TRBD1. The CDR3 has 14 residues. Looked up from germline, CDR1 is MNHEY and CDR2 is SMNVEV (reference sequence). V trimming: 0 bases; J trimming: 4 bases; junction bases outside the gene matches: 1. The CDR3 DNA is TGTGCCAGCAGTTTATCGGGACAGGTCACTGAAGCTTTCTTT. Translating it yields CASSLSGQVTEAFF.